This T cell receptor beta chain was documented in a study of T-cell memory formation after mild COVID-19. General study points: Shrinking CD4+ clones were chiefly CM and EM; CD8+ ones were chiefly EMRA. CD4/CD8 balance characterized clones contracting day 15 to 85, and CD4+ skew characterized later expanders.

TCRdb re-called the 5' RACE reads with MiXCR, one entry per CDR3 protein. The sample carries about 400,000 distinct CDR3 sequences, around 22% recorded once. The CDR3 has 16 residues. Germline values: CDR1 SGHRS, CDR2 YFSETQ. Trimming took off 4 bases at V and 4 bases at J, with 18 bases between the two ends. As regards this clonotype: Its specificity is not known.

The origin of this receptor is an adult woman who had mild COVID-19 (a few samples of this study predate the infection). Cell type and time point are not known. Sequencing input: PBMCs or a T cell subset sorted from them (not recorded which). J is TRBJ2-1 and V is TRBV5-1, with D perhaps TRBD2 (5 bases). CDR3 in amino acids: CASSTGLRVEYNEQFF. The DNA for the CDR3 is TGCGCCAGCAGCACGGGGTTGAGGGTGGAATACAATGAGCAGTTCTTC.